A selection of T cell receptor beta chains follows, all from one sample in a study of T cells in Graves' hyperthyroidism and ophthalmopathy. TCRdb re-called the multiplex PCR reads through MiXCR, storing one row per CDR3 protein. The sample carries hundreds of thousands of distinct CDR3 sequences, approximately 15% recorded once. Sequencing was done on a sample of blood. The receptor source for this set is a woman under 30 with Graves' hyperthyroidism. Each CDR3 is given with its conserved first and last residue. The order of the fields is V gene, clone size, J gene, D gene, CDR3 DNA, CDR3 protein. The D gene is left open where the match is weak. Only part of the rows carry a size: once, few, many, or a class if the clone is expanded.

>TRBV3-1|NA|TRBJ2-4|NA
TGTGCCAGCAGCCAAGGGAGCGGTAAAAACATTCAGTACTTC
CASSQGSGKNIQYF
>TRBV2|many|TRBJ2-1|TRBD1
TGTGCCAGGTCAACAGGGGTGTGGGATGAGCAGTTCTTC
CARSTGVWDEQFF
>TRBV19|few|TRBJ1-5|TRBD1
TGTGCCATCCATTCTAGCGGGACAGGGAGCAATCAGCCCCAGCATTTT
CAIHSSGTGSNQPQHF
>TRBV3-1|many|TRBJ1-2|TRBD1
TGTGCCAGCAGCCAAGACGTACTCCGGGACAGGGGTGGCTACACCTTC
CASSQDVLRDRGGYTF
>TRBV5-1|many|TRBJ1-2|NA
TGCGCCAGCAGCTTGGAGGGGAGCTATGGCTACACCTTC
CASSLEGSYGYTF
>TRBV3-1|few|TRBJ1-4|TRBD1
TGTGCCAGCGCCTCAGGGGACAGGGATGAAAAACTGTTTTTT
CASASGDRDEKLFF
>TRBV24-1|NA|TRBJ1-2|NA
TGTGCCACCAGTGACTCCTATAGGATTGGGGATGGCTACACCTTC
CATSDSYRIGDGYTF
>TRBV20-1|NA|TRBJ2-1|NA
TGCAGTGCTAGCCGGACCCAGGGTCTAGCCGGGGATGAGCAGTTCTTC
CSASRTQGLAGDEQFF
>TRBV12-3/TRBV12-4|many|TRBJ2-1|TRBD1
TGTGCCAGCAGTTTAGCGGACAGGGTTAATGAGCAGTTCTTC
CASSLADRVNEQFF
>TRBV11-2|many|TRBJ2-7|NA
TGTGCCAGCAGCCCCGCAAGGAGGTACGAGCAGTACTTC
CASSPARRYEQYF
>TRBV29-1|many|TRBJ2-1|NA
TGCAGCATTCCGGCGGGGCCGGTCCATGAGCAGTTCTTC
CSIPAGPVHEQFF
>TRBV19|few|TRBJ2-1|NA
TGTGCCAGTAGGCTCGGACGGACGAACAATGAGCAGTTCTTC
CASRLGRTNNEQFF
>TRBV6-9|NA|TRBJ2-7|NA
TGTGCCAGCAGTTATTCGACAGACCTAATCTCCTACGAGCAGTACTTC
CASSYSTDLISYEQYF
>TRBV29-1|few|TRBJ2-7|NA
TGCAGCGTTGCAGGTGAGGGCACCTACGAGCAGTACTTC
CSVAGEGTYEQYF
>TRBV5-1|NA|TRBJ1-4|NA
TGCGCCAGCAGCTTCTCTGGGGGCAATGAAAAACTGTTTTTT
CASSFSGGNEKLFF
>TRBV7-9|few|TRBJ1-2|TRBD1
TGTGCCAGCAGCCAAGCACCCGGGACAGGTTCGGATGGCTACACCTTC
CASSQAPGTGSDGYTF
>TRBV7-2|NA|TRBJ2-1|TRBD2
TGTGCCAGCAGCGCCATTAGCGGGGGGAACTACAATGAGCAGTTCTTC
CASSAISGGNYNEQFF
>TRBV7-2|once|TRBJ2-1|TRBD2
TGTGCCAGCAGCGCACCGGGACTAGCGGTCTACAATGAGCAGTTCTTC
CASSAPGLAVYNEQFF
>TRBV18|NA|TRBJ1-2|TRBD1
TGTGCCAGCTCATCATTGAGCGAACAGGGGAACTATGGCTACACCTTC
CASSSLSEQGNYGYTF
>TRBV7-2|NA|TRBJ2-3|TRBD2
TGTGCCAGCAGCGGCCGACTAGCGGGGGGGTGGGATACGCAGTATTTT
CASSGRLAGGWDTQYF
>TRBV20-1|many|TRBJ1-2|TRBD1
TGCAGCGCTAGCCTTACAGGGGTCGGTGGCTACACCTTC
CSASLTGVGGYTF
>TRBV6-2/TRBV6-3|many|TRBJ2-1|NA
TGTGCCAGCAGTCCTCAGGGGGGCTACAATGAGCAGTTCTTC
CASSPQGGYNEQFF
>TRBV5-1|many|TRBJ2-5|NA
TGCGCCAGCAGCTTCGGACAGCCGGAGGAGACCCAGTACTTC
CASSFGQPEETQYF
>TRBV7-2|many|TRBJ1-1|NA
TGTGCCAGCAGCTTAGCCAGGGGCACTGAAGCTTTCTTT
CASSLARGTEAFF
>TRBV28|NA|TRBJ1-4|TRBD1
TGTGCCAGCAGTGCTAAGGTACAGGGGGAAAAACTGTTTTTT
CASSAKVQGEKLFF
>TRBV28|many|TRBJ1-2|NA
TGTGCCAGCAGTCCAACAGGACGGGGAGGATATGGCTACACCTTC
CASSPTGRGGYGYTF
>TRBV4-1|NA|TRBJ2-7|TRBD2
TGCGCCAGCAGCCAAGAGGACCCTCGGTGGGCGGGAGGATACGAGCAGTACTTC
CASSQEDPRWAGGYEQYF
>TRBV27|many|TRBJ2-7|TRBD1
TGTGCCAGCAGCTTCGGGGACAGGGGGTACGAGCAGTACTTC
CASSFGDRGYEQYF
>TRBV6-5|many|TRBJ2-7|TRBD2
TGTGCCAGCAGTTATGCTAGCGGGGACAGCTCCTACGAGCAGTACTTC
CASSYASGDSSYEQYF
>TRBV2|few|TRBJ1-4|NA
TGTGCCAGCAGTCCCATGGCAGGGCCAGCTGAAAAACTGTTTTTT
CASSPMAGPAEKLFF
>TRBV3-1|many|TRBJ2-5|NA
TGTGCCAGCAGCCAAGTATCAGGCCAAGAGACCCAGTACTTC
CASSQVSGQETQYF
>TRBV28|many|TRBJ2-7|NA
TGTGCCAGCAGTTTATATTCAGGGCGGGGCTCCTACGAGCAGTACTTC
CASSLYSGRGSYEQYF
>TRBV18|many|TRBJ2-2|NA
TGTGCCAGCTCACCAACCTTCGACAGCACCGGGGAGCTGTTTTTT
CASSPTFDSTGELFF
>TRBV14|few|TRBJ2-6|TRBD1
TGTGCCAGCAGGCTTACAGGGGCTGGGGCCAACGTCCTGACTTTC
CASRLTGAGANVLTF
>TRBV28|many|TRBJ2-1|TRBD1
TGTGCCAGCAGTTTAGAGGGGGCGGTTGAGCAGTTCTTC
CASSLEGAVEQFF
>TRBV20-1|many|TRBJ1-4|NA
TGCAGTGCTAGAGTTCAGCAAAAACTGTTTTTT
CSARVQQKLFF
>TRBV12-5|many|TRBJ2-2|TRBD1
TGTGCTAGTGAACTAGACAGGGGGCTTGGTAGCGGGGAATCCGGGGAGCTGTTTTTT
CASELDRGLGSGESGELFF
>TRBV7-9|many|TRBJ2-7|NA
TGTGCCAGCACCACCGGGAGGGTAGGGACAGCCGTTTCCTACGAGCAGTACTTC
CASTTGRVGTAVSYEQYF
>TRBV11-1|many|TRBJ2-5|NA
TGTGCCAGCAGCTCTGCCCAGACCCAGTACTTC
CASSSAQTQYF
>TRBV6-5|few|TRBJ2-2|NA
TGTGCCAGCAGTTACCGGGACCCCACCGGGGAGCTGTTTTTT
CASSYRDPTGELFF
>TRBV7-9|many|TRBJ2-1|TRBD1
TGTGCCAGCAGCTTCGCTCCGGGACAGGGGGACAATGAGCAGTTCTTC
CASSFAPGQGDNEQFF
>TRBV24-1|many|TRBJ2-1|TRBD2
TGTGCCACCAGTGATGCCGGGACTAGCGGGGGGCGGGTTAATGAGCAGTTCTTC
CATSDAGTSGGRVNEQFF
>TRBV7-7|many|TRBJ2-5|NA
TGTGCTAGCGGGGAGACAGGGTCCCAAGAGACCCAGTACTTC
CASGETGSQETQYF
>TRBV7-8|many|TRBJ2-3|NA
TGTGCCAGCAGCCGTACGAGGGTCGTCACCAGCACAGATACGCAGTATTTT
CASSRTRVVTSTDTQYF
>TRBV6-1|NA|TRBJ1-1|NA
TGTGCCAGCAGTACAGGGTTTTTCACTGAAGCTTTCTTT
CASSTGFFTEAFF
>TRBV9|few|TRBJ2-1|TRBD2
TGTGCCAGCAGCGTGATGCTAGCGGGGGTGAACAATGAGCAGTTCTTC
CASSVMLAGVNNEQFF
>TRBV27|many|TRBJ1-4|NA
TGTGCCAGCAGGAGGACAGCACAAAATGAAAAACTGTTTTTT
CASRRTAQNEKLFF
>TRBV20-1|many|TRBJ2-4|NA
TGCAGTGCTAGAGGGGAGAGGACGCGCGCAATTCAGTACTTC
CSARGERTRAIQYF
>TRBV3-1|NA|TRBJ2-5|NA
TGTGCCAGCAGCCAAGGGATGCCCAGAGGAGAAGAGACCCAGTACTTC
CASSQGMPRGEETQYF
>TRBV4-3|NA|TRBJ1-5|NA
TGCGCCAGCAGCCAAGGTTCTAACCCGGGTCAGCCCCAGCATTTT
CASSQGSNPGQPQHF
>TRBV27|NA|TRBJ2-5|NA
TGTGCCAGCAGACTAGCTATCGAAGAGACCCAGTACTTC
CASRLAIEETQYF
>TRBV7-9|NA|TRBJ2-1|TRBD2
TGTGCCAGCAGCCCAGGGATAACGGTAGCGGGGCAAGAGACCCAGTTCTTC
CASSPGITVAGQETQFF
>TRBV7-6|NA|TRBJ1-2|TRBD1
TGTGCCAGCAGCGCAAACCCGGGACAGGGACGTGGCTACACCTTC
CASSANPGQGRGYTF
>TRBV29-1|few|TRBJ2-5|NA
TGCAGCGTTGAAACGGGGAACCAAGAGACCCAGTACTTC
CSVETGNQETQYF
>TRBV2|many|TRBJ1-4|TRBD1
TGTGCCAGCAGTGCACGCGGGACAGGGGTTGAAAAACTGTTTTTT
CASSARGTGVEKLFF
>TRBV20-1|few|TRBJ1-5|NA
TGCAGTGCGGGGGACGGCTATCAGCCCCAGCATTTT
CSAGDGYQPQHF
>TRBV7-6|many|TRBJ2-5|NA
TGTGCCAGCAGCCCCCTAACGGGACAAGAGACCCAGTACTTC
CASSPLTGQETQYF
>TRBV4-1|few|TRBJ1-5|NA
TGCGCCAGCAGCCGTCCCGGCGGGGATCAGCCCCAGCATTTT
CASSRPGGDQPQHF
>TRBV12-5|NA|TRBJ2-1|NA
TGTGCTAGTGGTTCAAACAGGGCGTATGAGCAGTTCTTC
CASGSNRAYEQFF